The T cell receptor (beta chain) under discussion was sequenced for a study of blood T cell repertoires in COVID-19. Study-level background: The origin of the acute and convalescent COVID-19 samples was the United States, Italy and Spain. PBMCs, B-cell-depleted T cells, or T cells provided the cDNA or gDNA that made up the material.

This clone was picked up one time. The authors' processing: Estimates of nucleated cell counts were drawn from the amplification of reference gene primers. The method was immunoSEQ multiplex PCR; TCRdb's version includes in-frame clones alone and lacks a portion of them. For V, J and clone size, that table is used; D and trimming come from the DNA. Here the sample spans 150,000 to 200,000 clones, around 80% being singletons. This TCR was recovered from an elderly woman with acute or convalescent COVID-19. The specimen was peripheral blood.

The CDR3, as DNA: TGTGCCAGCAGTGACACGACAGGCGGAGCTTTCTTT. It codes for CASSDTTGGAFF. This sequence joins TRBV6-1 and TRBJ1-1; TRBD1 is a possible D gene (6 bases). The V end was cut by 3 bases, the J end by 10 bases, with 12 bases between. The CDR3 extends over 12 amino acids. CDR1 and CDR2 (germline): MNHNS, SASEGT.